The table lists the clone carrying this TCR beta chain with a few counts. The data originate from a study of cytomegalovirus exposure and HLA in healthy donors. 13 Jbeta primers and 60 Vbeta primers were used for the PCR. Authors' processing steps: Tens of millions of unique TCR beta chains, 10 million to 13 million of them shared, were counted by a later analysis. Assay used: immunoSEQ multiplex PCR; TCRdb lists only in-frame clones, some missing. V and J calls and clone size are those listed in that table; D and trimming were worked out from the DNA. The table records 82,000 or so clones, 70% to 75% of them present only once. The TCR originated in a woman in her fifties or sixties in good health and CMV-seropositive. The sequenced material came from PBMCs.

In nucleotides, the CDR3 is TGTGCCAGCATAGGGGACTCCTCAAGGTTTGGCTACACCTTC. Protein product: CASIGDSSRFGYTF. This chain links TRBV28 with TRBJ1-2, with D possibly being TRBD1 (5 bases). CDR1 is MDHEN, CDR2 SYDVKM, per germline. The CDR3 is 14 residues long. The ends were cut back, 7 bases at V and 7 bases at J, with 19 bases in the middle.